These 15 T cell receptor beta chains originate from one sample sequenced in a study of T cells in Graves' hyperthyroidism and ophthalmopathy. RNA transcripts served as the template for amplifying TCR beta CDR3 regions. The TCR CDR3 first-round RT-PCR relied on the HTBI primer set. In TCRdb, the multiplex PCR reads were re-called with MiXCR into one record per CDR3 protein. The sample lists roughly 240,000 distinct CDR3 sequences, 16% occurring once. Sequenced input: blood. Every receptor here comes from a woman aged 18-30 years with Graves' ophthalmopathy.

This clonotype was detected ten times or more. The chain employs TRBV5-1 and TRBJ2-2, with 10 bases lining up with TRBD2. Germline V CDR1 and CDR2: SGHRS, YFSETQ. The CDR3 runs to 15 residues. J was trimmed by 4 bases and V by 3 bases; bases with no gene match: 3. The CDR3 nucleotides read TGCGCCAGCAGCTCCGGGACTAGCGCCACCGGGGAGCTGTTTTTT. Its translation: CASSSGTSATGELFF.

This clonotype has only a few counts. With a much larger clone just one base away, this may be a read error. The chain couples TRBV18 to TRBJ1-5; perhaps TRBD1 as D (6 bases). V shed 4 bases and J shed 2 bases, with 15 bases lying between them. From germline, CDR1 is KGHSH and CDR2 LQKENI. The CDR3 covers 16 residues. This CDR3 is CASSLSGTPGNQPQHF. CDR3 nucleotide sequence: TGTGCCAGCTCACTCTCCGGGACACCTGGCAATCAGCCCCAGCATTTT.

V gene TRBV28 combines with J gene TRBJ1-4; the match to TRBD1 covers 9 bases. V shed 5 bases and J 7 bases; nucleotides not matched to a gene: 17. The CDR3 consists of 18 residues. The germline V gene encodes CDR1 MDHEN and CDR2 SYDVKM. The CDR3 protein is CASSEPGTGIVEGEKLFF. The CDR3 bases are TGTGCCAGCAGTGAGCCCGGGACAGGGATCGTGGAGGGTGAAAAACTGTTTTTT.

Ten or more counts support this clonotype. The chain joins TRBV9 to TRBJ1-4, with D possibly matching TRBD1 (5 bases). This CDR3 region has 17 residues. The germline V and J ends were trimmed by 6 bases and 2 bases, with 20 bases remaining between them. In germline, CDR1 is SGDLS, CDR2 YYNGEE. The CDR3 loop reads CASTPGGGRQTNEKLFF. The CDR3 DNA follows: TGTGCCAGCACCCCAGGCGGGGGACGTCAGACTAATGAAAAACTGTTTTTT.

A few counts support this clonotype. The rearrangement uses TRBV6-5 and TRBJ1-1, with a possible D match to TRBD1 (6 bases). This CDR3 contains 13 residues. Germline values: CDR1 MNHEY, CDR2 SVGAGI. Trimming stripped 7 bases from V and 6 bases from J, with 15 bases between. The DNA of the CDR3 is TGTGCCAGCACCCTAACAGGGACCGCTGAAGCTTTCTTT. Its protein product is CASTLTGTAEAFF.

Only a few counts were recorded for this clonotype. The chain has TRBV4-1 and TRBJ1-5, with a weak D call TRBD1 (6 bases). Looked up from germline, CDR1 is MGHRA and CDR2 is YSYEKL. Deletions cut 0 bases from V and 0 bases from J, with 15 bases between. CDR3 size: 18 residues. The CDR3 DNA reads TGCGCCAGCAGCCAAGAGACAAGCGGGACACTTAGCAATCAGCCCCAGCATTTT. It encodes CASSQETSGTLSNQPQHF.

This clonotype was observed a handful of times. The germline gene is not matched at one end of the junction; a read error may be the cause. The chain joins TRBV7-3 to TRBJ2-2; D is possibly TRBD2 (6 bases). Germline V gene sequence: CDR1 SGHTA, CDR2 FQGTGA. The CDR3 totals 16 residues. The CDR3, as DNA: TGTGCCAGCAGCCGTTCCGGGGGATTAAACACCGAGGAGCTGTTTTTT. Translating gives CASSRSGGLNTEELFF.

This clonotype was found many times. The gene calls are TRBV27 and TRBJ2-6, with a possible D match to TRBD1 (5 bases). Trimming removed 3 bases from V and 4 bases from J, with 13 bases in between. The CDR3 loop spans 16 amino acids. Germline-derived CDR1 and CDR2 are MNHEY and SMNVEV (reference sequence). The CDR3 nucleotides are TGTGCCAGCAGTTTGGCAGGGTCTGGCGGGGCCAACGTCCTGACTTTC. It codes for CASSLAGSGGANVLTF.

Only a few counts were recorded for this clonotype. The rearrangement links TRBV19 to TRBJ2-1, with a possible D match to TRBD2 (5 bases). This CDR3 contains 15 residues. The V gene lost 4 bases and the J gene lost 0 bases, with 10 bases spanning the gap. Germline V lookup: CDR1 LNHDA, CDR2 SQIVND (reference sequence). The CDR3, as DNA: TGTGCCAGTAGTACGGCGGGTAACTCCTACAATGAGCAGTTCTTC. Translating gives CASSTAGNSYNEQFF.

The table lists this clonotype with many counts. This rearrangement joins TRBV6-1 to TRBJ2-7; tentatively, D is TRBD2 (5 bases). There are 13 residues in the CDR3. Trimming took off 0 bases at V and 4 bases at J, with 7 bases between the two ends. Germline V gene data show CDR1 as MNHNS and CDR2 as SASEGT. This CDR3 is CASSEAEGYEQYF. The DNA for the CDR3 is TGTGCCAGCAGTGAAGCCGAGGGTTACGAGCAGTACTTC.

V is TRBV19 and J is TRBJ2-2, with D unclear. Deletions cut 1 base from V and 4 bases from J, with 7 bases between. This CDR3 is 14 amino acids long. The V gene's germline CDR1 is LNHDA and CDR2 SQIVND (reference sequence). The CDR3 DNA follows: TGTGCCAGTAGTATAGTCCCAGCCACCGGGGAGCTGTTTTTT. It is translated as CASSIVPATGELFF.

This clonotype has a count of ten or more. The rearrangement links TRBV7-2 to TRBJ2-2, with TRBD1 identical over 7 bases. This CDR3 region has 19 residues. V shed 1 base and J 1 base; nucleotides not matched to a gene: 12. The germline CDR1 and CDR2 sequences are SGHTA and FQGNSA. The CDR3 protein is CASSLDRKGASMNTGELFF. The CDR3 DNA follows: TGTGCCAGCAGCTTAGATCGGAAGGGGGCTAGCATGAACACCGGGGAGCTGTTTTTT.

This clonotype was counted at least ten times. This chain uses TRBV13 with TRBJ1-1, with D hard to call. The CDR3 totals 15 residues. Trimming removed 0 bases at V and 1 base at J, with 9 bases between. CDR1 and CDR2 from the germline V gene are PRHDT and FYEKMQ (reference sequence). DNA for the CDR3: TGTGCCAGCAGCTTAGGCACTCTGGGGAACACTGAAGCTTTCTTT. It is translated as CASSLGTLGNTEAFF.

The sample holds many counts of this clonotype. This chain uses TRBV25-1 with TRBJ2-5; 7 bases are a match to TRBD1. Per germline, CDR1 MGHDK and CDR2 SYGVNS. This CDR3 spans 14 amino acids. The V gene end was trimmed by 5 bases and the J gene end by 0 bases; junction bases not matched to a gene: 3. The CDR3 nucleotides read TGTGCCAGCAGTTTACAGGGGTACCAAGAGACCCAGTACTTC. Translation: CASSLQGYQETQYF.

This clonotype was counted ten times or more. The rearrangement uses TRBV20-1 and TRBJ2-4; 7 nucleotides align to TRBD2. J was trimmed by 4 bases and V by 3 bases; bases with no gene match: 6. The CDR3 has 14 residues. Germline-derived CDR1 and CDR2 are DFQATT and SNEGSKA (reference sequence). The chain's CDR3 is CSASPGEGKNIQYF. CDR3 bases: TGCAGTGCTAGTCCGGGGGAGGGTAAAAACATTCAGTACTTC.